This T cell receptor beta chain was identified in a study of vaccination effects on CD4 cells after COVID-19. Per the germline V gene, CDR1 is SNHLY and CDR2 is FYNNEI. The CDR3 is 13 residues long. V lost 7 bases and J lost 7; bases outside the gene matches: 5. Sequencing was preceded by expansion of antigen-specific CD4+ T cells with viral peptide pools in the ViraFEST assay. When around nine days of culture had elapsed, CD4+ T cells were isolated. Everyone in the study got two shots of either the BNT162b2 or mRNA-1273 vaccine. This clone was detected only a few times. Its cognate antigen is unknown. Only in-frame clones appear in the TCRdb table, and some are missing; sequencing was by immunoSEQ multiplex PCR. Among tens of thousands of clones, around 70% were seen once, and the ten largest hold around 1.5%.

The chain couples TRBV2 to TRBJ1-4; TRBD1 agrees at 8 bases. This specimen consisted of CD4+ T cells from PBMCs cultured with HCoV-229E spike peptides, obtained after COVID-19 vaccination. The sequence came from a human donor who received a COVID-19 vaccine. As DNA, the CDR3 is TGTGCCAGCACGCGGGACAGGACTGAAAAACTGTTTTTT. Its translation: CASTRDRTEKLFF.